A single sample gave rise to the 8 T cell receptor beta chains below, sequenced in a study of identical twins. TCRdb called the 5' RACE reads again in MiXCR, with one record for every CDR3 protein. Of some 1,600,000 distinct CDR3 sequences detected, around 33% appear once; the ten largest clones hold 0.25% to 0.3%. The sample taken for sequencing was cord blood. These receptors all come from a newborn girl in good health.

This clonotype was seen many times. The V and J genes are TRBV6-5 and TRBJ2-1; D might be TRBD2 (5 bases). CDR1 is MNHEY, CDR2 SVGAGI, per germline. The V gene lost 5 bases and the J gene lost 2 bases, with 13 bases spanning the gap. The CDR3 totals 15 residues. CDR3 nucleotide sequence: TGTGCCAGCAGTCTAGCAGGAAGACCCTACAATGAGCAGTTCTTC. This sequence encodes CASSLAGRPYNEQFF.

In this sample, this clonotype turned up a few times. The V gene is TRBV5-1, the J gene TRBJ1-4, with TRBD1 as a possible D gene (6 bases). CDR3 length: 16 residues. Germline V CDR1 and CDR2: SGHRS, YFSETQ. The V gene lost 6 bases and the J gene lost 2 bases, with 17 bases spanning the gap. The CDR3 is CASNSGAVSTNEKLFF. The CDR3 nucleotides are TGCGCCAGCAATTCGGGGGCGGTATCCACTAATGAAAAACTGTTTTTT. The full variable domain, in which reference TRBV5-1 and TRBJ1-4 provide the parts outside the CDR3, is KAGVTQTPRYLIKTRGQQVTLSCSPISGHRSVSWYQQTPGQGLQFLFEYFSETQRNKGNFPGRFSGRQFSNSRSEMNVSTLELGDSALYLCASNSGAVSTNEKLFFGSGTQLSVL.

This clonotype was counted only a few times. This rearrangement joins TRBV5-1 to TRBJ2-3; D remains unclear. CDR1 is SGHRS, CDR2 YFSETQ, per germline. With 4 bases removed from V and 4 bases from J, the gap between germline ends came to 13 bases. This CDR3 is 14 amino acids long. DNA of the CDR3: TGCGCCAGCAGCCCTGCATCAGTCGCAGATACGCAGTATTTT. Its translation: CASSPASVADTQYF.

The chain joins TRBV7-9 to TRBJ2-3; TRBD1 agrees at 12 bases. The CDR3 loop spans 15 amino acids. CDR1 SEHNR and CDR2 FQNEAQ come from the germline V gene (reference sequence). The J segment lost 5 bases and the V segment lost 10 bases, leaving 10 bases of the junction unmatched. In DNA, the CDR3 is TGTGCCAACGATCCGGGACAGGGGGCGGGAGATACGCAGTATTTT. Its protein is CANDPGQGAGDTQYF.

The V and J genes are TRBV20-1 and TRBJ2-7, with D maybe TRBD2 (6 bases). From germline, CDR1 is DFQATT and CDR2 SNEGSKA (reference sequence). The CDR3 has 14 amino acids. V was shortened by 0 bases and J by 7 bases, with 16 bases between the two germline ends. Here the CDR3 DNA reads TGCAGTGCTAGAGATCGTGCCGGGGGACTTGAGCAGTACTTC. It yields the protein CSARDRAGGLEQYF.

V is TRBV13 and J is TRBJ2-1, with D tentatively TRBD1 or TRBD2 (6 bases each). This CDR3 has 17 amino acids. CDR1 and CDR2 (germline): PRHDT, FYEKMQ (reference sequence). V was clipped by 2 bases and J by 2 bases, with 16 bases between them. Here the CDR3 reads CASSLYPPRGAYNEQFF. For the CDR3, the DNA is TGTGCCAGCAGCTTATACCCCCCGAGGGGGGCCTACAATGAGCAGTTCTTC.

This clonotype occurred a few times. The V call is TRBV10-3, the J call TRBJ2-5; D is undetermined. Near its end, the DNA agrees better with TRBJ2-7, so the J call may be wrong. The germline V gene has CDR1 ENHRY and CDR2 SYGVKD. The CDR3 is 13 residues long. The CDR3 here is CAISDRNGYEQYF. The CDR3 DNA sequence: TGTGCCATCAGTGATAGGAACGGGTACGAGCAGTACTTC.

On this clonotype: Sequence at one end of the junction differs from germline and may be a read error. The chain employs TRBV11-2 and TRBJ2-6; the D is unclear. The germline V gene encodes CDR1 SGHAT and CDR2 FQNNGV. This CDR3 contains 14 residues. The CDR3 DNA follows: TGTGCCAGCAGCTCCGTCTCTGGGGTCAACGTCCTGACTTTC. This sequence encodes CASSSVSGVNVLTF.